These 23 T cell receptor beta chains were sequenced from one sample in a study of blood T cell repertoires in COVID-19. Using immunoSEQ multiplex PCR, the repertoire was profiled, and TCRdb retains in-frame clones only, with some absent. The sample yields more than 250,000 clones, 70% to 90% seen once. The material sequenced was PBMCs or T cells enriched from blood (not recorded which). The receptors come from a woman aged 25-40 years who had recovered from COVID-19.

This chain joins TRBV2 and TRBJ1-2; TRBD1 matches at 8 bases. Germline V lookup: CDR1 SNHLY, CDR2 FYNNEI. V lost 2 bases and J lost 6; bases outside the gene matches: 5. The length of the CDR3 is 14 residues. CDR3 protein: CASSENDRGDGYTF. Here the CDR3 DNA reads TGTGCCAGCAGTGAAAACGACAGGGGTGATGGCTACACCTTC.

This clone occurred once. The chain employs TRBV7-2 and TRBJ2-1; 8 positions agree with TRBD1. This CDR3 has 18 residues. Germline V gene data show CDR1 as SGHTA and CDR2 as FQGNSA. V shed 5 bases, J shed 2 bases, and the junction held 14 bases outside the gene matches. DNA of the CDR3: TGTGCCAGCAGCCCCTCGGACAGGGCCCTGGAGGCCTACAATGAGCAGTTCTTC. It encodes CASSPSDRALEAYNEQFF. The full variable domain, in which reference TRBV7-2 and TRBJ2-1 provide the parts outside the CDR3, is GAGVSQSPSNKVTEKGKDVELRCDPISGHTALYWYRQSLGQGLEFLIYFQGNSAPDKSGLPSDRFSAERTGGSVSTLTIQRTQQEDSAVYLCASSPSDRALEAYNEQFFGPGTRLTVL.

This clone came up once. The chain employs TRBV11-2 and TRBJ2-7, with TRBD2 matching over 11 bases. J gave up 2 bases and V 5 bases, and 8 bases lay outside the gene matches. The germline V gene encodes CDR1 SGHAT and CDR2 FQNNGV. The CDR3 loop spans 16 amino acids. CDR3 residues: CASSPNRLAGTYEQYF. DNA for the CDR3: TGTGCCAGCAGCCCAAACCGACTAGCGGGGACCTACGAGCAGTACTTC.

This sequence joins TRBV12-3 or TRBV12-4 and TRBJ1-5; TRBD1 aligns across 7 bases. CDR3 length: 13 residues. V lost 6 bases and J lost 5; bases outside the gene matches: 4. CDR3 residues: CASRRTGDQPQHF. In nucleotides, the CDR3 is TGTGCCAGCAGGCGAACAGGGGATCAGCCCCAGCATTTT.

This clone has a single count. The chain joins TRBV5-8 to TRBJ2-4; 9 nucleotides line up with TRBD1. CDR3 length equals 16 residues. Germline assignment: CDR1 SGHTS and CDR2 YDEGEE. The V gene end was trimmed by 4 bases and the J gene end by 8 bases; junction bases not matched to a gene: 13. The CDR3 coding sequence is TGTGCCAGCAGCCCCGGGACAGGGTCGAGTTGGGACATTCAGTACTTC. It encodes CASSPGTGSSWDIQYF.

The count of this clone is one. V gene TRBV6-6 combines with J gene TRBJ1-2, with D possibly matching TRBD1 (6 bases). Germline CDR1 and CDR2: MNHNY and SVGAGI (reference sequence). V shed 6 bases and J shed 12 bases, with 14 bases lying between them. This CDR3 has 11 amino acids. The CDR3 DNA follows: TGTGCCAGCAGCTATCCAACAGGGAACACCTTC. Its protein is CASSYPTGNTF.

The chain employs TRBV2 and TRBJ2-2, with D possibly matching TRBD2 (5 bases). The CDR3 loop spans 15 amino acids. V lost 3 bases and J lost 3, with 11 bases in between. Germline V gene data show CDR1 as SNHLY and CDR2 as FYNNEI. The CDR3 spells CASSELGVDTGELFF. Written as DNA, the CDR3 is TGTGCCAGCAGTGAGCTCGGGGTGGACACCGGGGAGCTGTTTTTT.

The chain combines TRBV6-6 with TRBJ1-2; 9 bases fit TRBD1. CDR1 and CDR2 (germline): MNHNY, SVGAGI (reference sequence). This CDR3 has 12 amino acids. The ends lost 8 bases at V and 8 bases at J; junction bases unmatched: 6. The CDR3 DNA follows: TGTGCCAGCTGGGACAGGGTGGGAGGCTACACCTTC. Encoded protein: CASWDRVGGYTF.

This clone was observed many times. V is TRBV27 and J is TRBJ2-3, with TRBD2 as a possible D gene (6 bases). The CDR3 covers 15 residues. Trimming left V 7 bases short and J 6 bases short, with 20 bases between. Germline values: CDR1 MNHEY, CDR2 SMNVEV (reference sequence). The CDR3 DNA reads TGTGCCAGCAACGGACTTGGGTCTGGAGGGGATACGCAGTATTTT. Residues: CASNGLGSGGDTQYF.

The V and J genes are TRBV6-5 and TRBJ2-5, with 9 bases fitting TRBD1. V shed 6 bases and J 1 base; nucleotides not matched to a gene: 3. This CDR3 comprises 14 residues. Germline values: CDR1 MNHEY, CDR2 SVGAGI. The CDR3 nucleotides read TGTGCCAGCAGCCGGGACAGGGCCCAAGAGACCCAGTACTTC. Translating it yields CASSRDRAQETQYF.

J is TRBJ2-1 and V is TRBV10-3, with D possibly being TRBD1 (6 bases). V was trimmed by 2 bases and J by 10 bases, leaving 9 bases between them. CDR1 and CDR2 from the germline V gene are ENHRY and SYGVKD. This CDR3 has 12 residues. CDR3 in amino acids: CAISEPTGEQFF. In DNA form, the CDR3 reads TGTGCCATCAGTGAGCCCACAGGGGAGCAGTTCTTC.

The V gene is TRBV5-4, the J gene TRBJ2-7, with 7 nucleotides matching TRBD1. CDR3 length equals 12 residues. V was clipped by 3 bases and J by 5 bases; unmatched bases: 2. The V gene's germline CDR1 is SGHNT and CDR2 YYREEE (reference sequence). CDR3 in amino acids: CASSSGQDEQYF. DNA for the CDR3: TGTGCCAGCAGCTCCGGACAGGACGAGCAGTACTTC. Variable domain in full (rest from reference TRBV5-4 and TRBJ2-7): ETGVTQSPTHLIKTRGQQVTLRCSSQSGHNTVSWYQQALGQGPQFIFQYYREEENGRGNFPPRFSGLQFPNYSSELNVNALELDDSALYLCASSSGQDEQYFGPGTRLTVT.

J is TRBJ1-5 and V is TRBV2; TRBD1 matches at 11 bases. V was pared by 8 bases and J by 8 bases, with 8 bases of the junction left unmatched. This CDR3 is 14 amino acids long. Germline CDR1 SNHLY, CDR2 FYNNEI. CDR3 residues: CASLPDRGHEPQHF. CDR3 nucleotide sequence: TGTGCCAGCCTACCGGACAGGGGGCATGAGCCCCAGCATTTT.

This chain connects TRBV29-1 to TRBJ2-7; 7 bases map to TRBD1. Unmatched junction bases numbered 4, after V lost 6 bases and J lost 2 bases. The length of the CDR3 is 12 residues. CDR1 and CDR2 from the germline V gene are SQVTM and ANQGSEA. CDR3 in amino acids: CSVRDRAYEQYF. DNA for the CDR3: TGCAGCGTCCGGGACAGAGCCTACGAGCAGTACTTC.

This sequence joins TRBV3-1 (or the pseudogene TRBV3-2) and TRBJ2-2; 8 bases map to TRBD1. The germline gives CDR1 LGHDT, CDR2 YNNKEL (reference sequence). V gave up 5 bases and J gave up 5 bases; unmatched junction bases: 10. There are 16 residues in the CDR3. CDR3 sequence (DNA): TGTGCCAGCAGCGAATTAGGACAGGGTCGGACCGGGGAGCTGTTTTTT. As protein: CASSELGQGRTGELFF.

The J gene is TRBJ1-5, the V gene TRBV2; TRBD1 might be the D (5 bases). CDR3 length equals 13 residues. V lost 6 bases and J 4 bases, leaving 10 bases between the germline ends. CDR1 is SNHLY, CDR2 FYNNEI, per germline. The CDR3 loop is CASSQGRNQPQHF. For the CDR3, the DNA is TGTGCCAGCAGCCAGGGTAGGAATCAGCCCCAGCATTTT.

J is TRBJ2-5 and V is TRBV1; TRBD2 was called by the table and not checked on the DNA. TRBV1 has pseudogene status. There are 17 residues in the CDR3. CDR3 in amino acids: CTSSQGRGGDSRETQYF. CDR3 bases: TGCACCAGCAGCCAAGGCCGGGGGGGCGATTCCCGAGAGACCCAGTACTTC.

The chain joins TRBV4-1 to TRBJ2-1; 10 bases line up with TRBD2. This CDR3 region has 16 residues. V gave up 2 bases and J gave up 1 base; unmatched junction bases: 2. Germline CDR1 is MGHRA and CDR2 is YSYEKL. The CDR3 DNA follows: TGCGCCAGCAGCCAACCTAGCGGGGGATCCTACAATGAGCAGTTCTTC. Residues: CASSQPSGGSYNEQFF.

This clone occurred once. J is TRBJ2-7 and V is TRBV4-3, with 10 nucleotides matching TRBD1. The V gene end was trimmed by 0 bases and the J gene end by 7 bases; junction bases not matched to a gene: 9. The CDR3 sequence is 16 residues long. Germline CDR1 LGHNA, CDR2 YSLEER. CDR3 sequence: CASSQEPGQGVGEQYF. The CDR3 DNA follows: TGCGCCAGCAGCCAAGAGCCCGGACAGGGGGTGGGGGAGCAGTACTTC.

CDR3 sequence: CARSTGTGGPDYGYTF. CDR3 DNA sequence: TGTGCCAGAAGTACCGGGACAGGGGGCCCCGACTATGGCTACACCTTC. The genes are TRBV5-3 and TRBJ1-2, with 12 bases that match TRBD1. TRBV5-3 is an ORF; its function is uncertain. The length of the CDR3 is 16 residues. V lost 5 bases to trimming and J lost 3 bases; unmatched junction nucleotides: 8.

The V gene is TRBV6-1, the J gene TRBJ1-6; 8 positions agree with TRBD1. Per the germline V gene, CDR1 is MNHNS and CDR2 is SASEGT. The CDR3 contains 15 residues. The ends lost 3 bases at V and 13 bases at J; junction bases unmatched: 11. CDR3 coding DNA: TGTGCCAGCAGTGATACCGGGACAGGCAAGGGGCCCCTCCACTTT. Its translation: CASSDTGTGKGPLHF.

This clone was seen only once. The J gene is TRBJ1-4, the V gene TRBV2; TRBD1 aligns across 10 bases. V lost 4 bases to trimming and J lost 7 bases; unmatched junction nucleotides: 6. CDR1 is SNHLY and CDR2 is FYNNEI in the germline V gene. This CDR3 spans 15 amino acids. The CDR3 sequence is CASSGDRGRGEKLFF. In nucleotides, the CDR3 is TGTGCCAGCAGTGGTGACAGGGGGCGAGGTGAAAAACTGTTTTTT.

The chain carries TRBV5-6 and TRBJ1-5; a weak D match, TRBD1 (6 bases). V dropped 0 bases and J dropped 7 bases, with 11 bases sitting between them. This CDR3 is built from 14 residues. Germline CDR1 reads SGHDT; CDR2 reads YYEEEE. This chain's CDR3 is CASSLGGGQQPQHF. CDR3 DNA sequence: TGTGCCAGCAGCTTGGGCGGGGGGCAACAGCCCCAGCATTTT.